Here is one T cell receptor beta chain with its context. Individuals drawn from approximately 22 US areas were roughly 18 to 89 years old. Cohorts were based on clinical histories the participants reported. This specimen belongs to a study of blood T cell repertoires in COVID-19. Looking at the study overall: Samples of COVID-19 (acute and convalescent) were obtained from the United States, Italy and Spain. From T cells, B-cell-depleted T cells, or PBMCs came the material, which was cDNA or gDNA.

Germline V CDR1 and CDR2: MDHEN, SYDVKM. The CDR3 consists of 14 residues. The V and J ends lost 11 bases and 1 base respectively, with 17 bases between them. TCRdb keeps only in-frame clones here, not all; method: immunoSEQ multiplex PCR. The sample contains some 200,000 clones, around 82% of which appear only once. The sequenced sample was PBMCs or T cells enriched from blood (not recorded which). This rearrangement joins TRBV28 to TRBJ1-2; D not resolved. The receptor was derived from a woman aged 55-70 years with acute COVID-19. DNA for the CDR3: TGTGCCTGCTTTTCTGGCTCGATTAACTATGGCTACACCTTC. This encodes CACFSGSINYGYTF.